A selection of T cell receptor beta chains follows, all from one sample in a study of T cell repertoires in cytomegalovirus infection. TCRdb re-derived calls from the reads in MiXCR, one entry per CDR3 protein. Of 700,000 to 950,000 distinct CDR3 sequences listed, about 31% were seen once; the top ten hold about an eighth. These receptors lack a known antigen. The starting material was cultured CD8+ T cells from PBMCs, obtained from culture after CMV antigen stimulation. The source is a human donor in good health (CMV status not recorded). Some clones in this sample may be carry-over from other donors' samples. Each CDR3 is given with its conserved first and last residue. Expanded clones are given a class, and other clones once, few, many or no size at all.

-	TRBJ2-3	TRBV19	CASSIEGGDTQYF
-	TRBJ2-1	TRBV15	CATSYPGQGAGEQFF
few	TRBJ2-5	TRBV12-3/TRBV12-4	CASSTSIAGGLETQYF
-	TRBJ1-1	TRBV10-3	CAISESHNQAEAFF
-	TRBJ2-1	TRBV6-5	CASSSLMAGLSYNEQFF
many	TRBJ2-7	TRBV6-1	CASSRSSPPFYEQYF
-	TRBJ2-1	TRBV7-9	CASSLGESGSSYNEQFF
-	TRBJ2-7	TRBV19	CASSFGRAYEQYF
few	TRBJ2-1	TRBV28	CASRGTGAGNEQFF
few	TRBJ2-3	TRBV5-4	CASSFPAGTDTQYF
-	TRBJ2-1	TRBV6-2/TRBV6-3	CASSKFRSGARYNEQFF
many	TRBJ1-2	TRBV7-6	CASSLYPGQQNYGYTF
few	TRBJ1-1	TRBV4-1	CASSQELGQGIEAFF
few	TRBJ1-5	TRBV6-6	CASNHRGSNQPQHF
few	TRBJ1-3	TRBV28	CASSPRQAMSSGNTIYF
many	TRBJ1-1	TRBV19	CASSIGRNTEAFF
-	TRBJ2-1	TRBV9	CASSVGLAGDRSRNEQFF
-	TRBJ2-1	TRBV2	CAGLAGDFYNEQFF
few	TRBJ2-1	TRBV5-8	CASSVVKAEQFF
-	TRBJ1-2	TRBV5-4	CASRSSIQRTGNYGYTF
-	TRBJ2-7	TRBV11-2	CASRASGGHKVYEQYF
-	TRBJ2-1	TRBV19	CASSPLEGAGYNEQFF
many	TRBJ2-5	TRBV7-9	CASSLAYQETQYF
-	TRBJ1-1	TRBV11-2	CASSFWARDLLNTEAFF
-	TRBJ2-1	TRBV4-3	CANRTSGGPWNEQFF
-	TRBJ2-4	TRBV7-9	CASSLGTSGDWNIQYF
many	TRBJ2-2	TRBV12-3/TRBV12-4	CASSPGGTGELFF
-	TRBJ1-1	TRBV27	CASWGPGEAFF
-	TRBJ1-1	TRBV10-3	CAIGQTNTEAFF
-	TRBJ2-7	TRBV29-1	CSVGRAYEQYF
few	TRBJ2-7	TRBV7-9	CASSGSWDPYEQYF
-	TRBJ2-3	TRBV6-1	CASTFALTGQGKDTQYF
-	TRBJ1-1	TRBV14	CASSQVQGGTEAFF
once	TRBJ1-6	TRBV13	CASSPRASPLHF
-	TRBJ2-1	TRBV20-1	CSASNTAPSSFNEQFF
many	TRBJ1-1	TRBV12-3/TRBV12-4	CASSLIMSGGANTEAFF
-	TRBJ2-1	TRBV27	CASSMTGWDGEQFF
-	TRBJ2-7	TRBV12-3/TRBV12-4	CASSFSVTTMAQEGSSYEQYF
-	TRBJ1-1	TRBV12-3/TRBV12-4	CASSLRGEFGTEAFF
-	TRBJ1-1	TRBV6-1	CASSEGEGPTEAFF
few	TRBJ1-1	TRBV7-2	CASSFGWRTDEAFF
-	TRBJ1-1	TRBV2	CASSAFPGTEAFF
few	TRBJ1-4	TRBV12-3/TRBV12-4	CASCWALNEKLFF
-	TRBJ2-1	TRBV6-1	CASSYRDRDLYEQFF
-	TRBJ1-1	TRBV20-1	CSARDLENQAFF
-	TRBJ2-3	TRBV5-6	CASSYGTPSTDTQYF
-	TRBJ2-1	TRBV19	CASSPGLAPKGRYNEQFF
many	TRBJ2-1	TRBV7-6	CASSFSGGASYNEQFF
few	TRBJ1-5	TRBV4-1	CASSARLLEQGNQPQHF
many	TRBJ2-1	TRBV7-6	CASSPQGGWGYNEQFF
many	TRBJ2-7	TRBV7-9	CASSIDSYEQYF
few	TRBJ2-5	TRBV28	CASSFKGTSSETQYF
-	TRBJ1-2	TRBV2	CANRKLGGYGYTF
few	TRBJ2-7	TRBV5-4	CASSRWSAGVGEQYF
many	TRBJ2-3	TRBV7-2	CASSPVADTQYF